These 31 T cell receptor beta chains came from one sample sequenced in a study of graft-versus-host responses after intestinal transplantation. Sequencing used immunoSEQ multiplex PCR; TCRdb keeps in-frame clones, though not all of them. The repertoire holds roughly 89,000 clones, with roughly 91% as singletons. For these receptors, no antigen is known. The source was unstimulated CD4+ T cells sorted from spleen or lymph node cells, collected before intestinal transplant. These receptor sequences come from a human donor who received an intestinal transplant.

This clone was counted between two and nine times. CDR3 in DNA: TGTGCCATCGGGACAGGGGGCACCACTGAAGCTTTCTTT. Amino acids: CAIGTGGTTEAFF. The genes are TRBV10-3 and TRBJ1-1, with 12 bases fitting TRBD1. CDR1 and CDR2 from the germline V gene are ENHRY and SYGVKD. This CDR3 contains 13 residues. The trim removed 8 bases at V and 4 bases at J, leaving 2 bases unmatched.

V usage is TRBV2 and J usage is TRBJ2-3, with D hard to call. Trimming removed 8 bases from V and 0 bases from J, with 12 bases in between. This CDR3 is 14 amino acids long. Germline V CDR1 and CDR2: SNHLY, FYNNEI. CDR3 protein: CASARRQSTDTQYF. The CDR3 coding sequence is TGTGCCAGCGCCCGGCGGCAGAGCACAGATACGCAGTATTTT.

With respect to this clone: Mismatch with germline at one junction end may stem from a read error. The chain carries TRBV29-1 and TRBJ1-4; D unclear. CDR3 length: 14 amino acids. Per germline, CDR1 SQVTM and CDR2 ANQGSEA. The CDR3 loop is CSVVFVSTNEELFF. The CDR3 bases are TGCAGCGTTGTTTTTGTCAGCACTAATGAAGAACTGTTTTTT.

The chain employs TRBV4-3 and TRBJ2-5; TRBD2 agrees at 13 bases. Looked up from germline, CDR1 is LGHNA and CDR2 is YSLEER. J lost 2 bases, V lost 3 bases, and 0 bases had no gene match. This CDR3 region has 15 residues. The CDR3 coding sequence is TGCGCCAGCAGCCAGGGACTAGCGGGGCAAGAGACCCAGTACTTC. Translation: CASSQGLAGQETQYF.

The J gene is TRBJ1-3, the V gene TRBV30; TRBD1 agrees at 7 bases. CDR3 length: 16 amino acids. Germline CDR1 is GTSNPN and CDR2 is SVGIG (reference sequence). J was trimmed by 0 bases and V by 6 bases; bases with no gene match: 11. CDR3 protein: CACQTGNFLSGNTIYF. In DNA, the CDR3 is TGTGCCTGCCAGACAGGGAATTTCCTCTCTGGAAACACCATATATTTT.

This chain connects TRBV4-3 to TRBJ2-7; 9 positions agree with TRBD1. The CDR3 length is 15 residues. Germline V lookup: CDR1 LGHNA, CDR2 YSLEER. The ends lost 4 bases at V and 4 bases at J; junction bases unmatched: 8. The DNA for the CDR3 is TGCGCCAGCAGCCGCTACAGGGGGCAGCTTTACGAGCAGTACTTC. It codes for CASSRYRGQLYEQYF.

This clone was observed once. The rearrangement links TRBV19 to TRBJ2-3, with TRBD2 matching over 9 bases. The trim removed 2 bases at V and 1 base at J, leaving 7 bases unmatched. This CDR3 is 17 amino acids long. CDR1 and CDR2 (germline): LNHDA, SQIVND (reference sequence). The CDR3 loop reads CASSIFGASGGTDTQYF. Here the CDR3 DNA reads TGTGCCAGTAGTATATTTGGTGCTAGCGGGGGCACAGATACGCAGTATTTT.

The J gene is TRBJ2-3, the V gene TRBV7-2; TRBD2 might be the D (6 bases). Germline values: CDR1 SGHTA, CDR2 FQGNSA. CDR3 length equals 19 residues. Trimming pared 0 bases from V and 1 base from J, leaving 20 bases between. The CDR3 protein is CASSLALLGGLARTDTQYF. CDR3 DNA: TGTGCCAGCAGCTTAGCCCTCCTCGGCGGCCTAGCGCGCACAGATACGCAGTATTTT.

The rearrangement uses TRBV7-8 and TRBJ2-2, with TRBD2 as a possible D gene (6 bases). CDR1 and CDR2 (germline): SGHVS, FQNEAQ. The CDR3 has 14 residues. Trimming shortened V by 8 bases and J by 4 bases, and 14 bases separated the two germline ends. The CDR3 is CASCAGSSTGELFF. CDR3 coding DNA: TGTGCCAGCTGCGCGGGGTCGTCCACCGGGGAGCTGTTTTTT.

The V gene is TRBV7-8, the J gene TRBJ2-7; 15 bases align to TRBD2. J lost 0 bases, V lost 5 bases, and 5 bases had no gene match. Germline V gene lookup returns CDR1 SGHVS and CDR2 FQNEAQ. CDR3 size: 17 residues. The CDR3 DNA reads as TGTGCCAGCAGCAGGACTAGCGGGGGGGAGAGCTCCTACGAGCAGTACTTC. Amino acid sequence: CASSRTSGGESSYEQYF.

The rearrangement links TRBV7-2 to TRBJ1-3; D call uncertain. Between the trimmed V and J ends, which lost 4 bases and 9 bases, there was a span of 13 bases. The germline CDR1 and CDR2 sequences are SGHTA and FQGNSA. The CDR3 is 13 residues long. CDR3 in amino acids: CASSSRAGSTIYF. The CDR3 nucleotides are TGTGCCAGCAGCTCGCGGGCAGGCAGCACCATATATTTT.

The V gene is TRBV6-5, the J gene TRBJ2-7; maybe TRBD2 (6 bases). V was pared by 5 bases and J by 5 bases, with 13 bases between. Germline V gene data show CDR1 as MNHEY and CDR2 as SVGAGI. The CDR3 loop spans 13 amino acids. DNA of the CDR3: TGTGCCAGCAGTCAACTCGGGGGTAACGAGCAGTACTTC. This codes for CASSQLGGNEQYF.

The rearrangement links TRBV12-5 to TRBJ2-7; a possible D gene is TRBD2 (5 bases). This CDR3 has 12 residues. Trimming stripped 1 base from V and 6 bases from J, with 7 bases between. Germline values: CDR1 LGHNT, CDR2 FRNRAP. The CDR3 nucleotides are TGTGCTAGTGGTTTGGGAAGCGGCGAGCAGTACTTC. Its protein product is CASGLGSGEQYF.

This chain links TRBV19 with TRBJ1-1; D possibly corresponds to TRBD1 (6 bases). CDR1 LNHDA and CDR2 SQIVND come from the germline V gene (reference sequence). The CDR3 length is 12 residues. Trimming cost V 5 bases and J 8 bases, with 12 bases left between them. The CDR3 loop is CASSPTGFEAFF. The CDR3 DNA follows: TGTGCCAGTAGTCCCACAGGGTTCGAAGCTTTCTTT.

The chain joins TRBV5-1 to TRBJ2-6, with 9 bases identical to TRBD1. CDR1 SGHRS and CDR2 YFSETQ come from the germline V gene. CDR3 length equals 16 residues. Trimming cost V 5 bases and J 2 bases; bases outside gene matches: 5. The DNA for the CDR3 is TGCGCCAGCAGTTCCGGGACAGGGACTGGGGCCAACGTCCTGACTTTC. Translated: CASSSGTGTGANVLTF.

The CDR3 DNA follows: TGTGCCAGCAAAATGGGGGGGGTCGGAGAAAAACTGTTTTTT. Its translation is CASKMGGVGEKLFF. The V call is TRBV21-1, the J call TRBJ1-4. TRBV21-1 is a pseudogene locus. The length of the CDR3 is 14 residues.

The chain links TRBV5-4 to TRBJ2-3; TRBD2 matches 10 bases. J gave up 2 bases and V 5 bases, and 5 bases lay outside the gene matches. The length of the CDR3 is 15 residues. Germline CDR1 is SGHNT and CDR2 is YYREEE (reference sequence). CDR3 DNA: TGTGCCAGCAGTCCCGGACTAGCGGACACAGATACGCAGTATTTT. Translating gives CASSPGLADTDTQYF.

The chain employs TRBV11-2 and TRBJ1-2, with 10 bases matching TRBD1. The V and J ends lost 5 bases and 4 bases, in that order; junction bases with no gene match: 7. Looked up from germline, CDR1 is SGHAT and CDR2 is FQNNGV. The CDR3 is made up of 15 amino acids. As DNA, the CDR3 is TGTGCCAGCAGCCAGGGACAGGGGCTAGGCTATGGCTACACCTTC. Translation: CASSQGQGLGYGYTF.

CDR3 residues: CASSLESGGSDTQYF. The CDR3 DNA is TGTGCCAGCAGCTTAGAAAGCGGGGGGTCAGATACGCAGTATTTT. The rearrangement uses TRBV7-2 and TRBJ2-3; 9 bases align to TRBD2. The CDR3 spans 15 residues. V lost 1 base to trimming and J lost 4 bases; unmatched junction nucleotides: 3. From germline, CDR1 is SGHTA and CDR2 FQGNSA.

This sequence joins TRBV4-3 and TRBJ1-4, with D tentatively TRBD1 (5 bases). This CDR3 has 17 amino acids. V lost 1 base to trimming and J lost 2 bases, with 14 bases between them. Germline V gene sequence: CDR1 LGHNA, CDR2 YSLEER. Here the CDR3 reads CASSQALSGLTNEKLFF. In nucleotides, the CDR3 is TGCGCCAGCAGCCAAGCCCTTTCAGGGTTGACTAATGAAAAACTGTTTTTT.

The rearrangement uses TRBV18 and TRBJ1-6; tentative D call: TRBD1 (6 bases). V was cut by 3 bases and J by 6 bases, with 6 bases left in between. Per germline, CDR1 KGHSH and CDR2 LQKENI. The CDR3 loop spans 13 amino acids. The CDR3 DNA follows: TGTGCCAGCTCACCGGACAGTAATTCACCCCTCCACTTT. It translates to CASSPDSNSPLHF.

The chain combines TRBV30 with TRBJ1-6, with no clear D. CDR1 GTSNPN and CDR2 SVGIG come from the germline V gene (reference sequence). Trimming removed 0 bases at V and 5 bases at J, with 8 bases between. This CDR3 spans 14 amino acids. CDR3 in DNA: TGTGCCTGGAGTGTCACGGGGAATAATTCACCCCTCCACTTT. This sequence encodes CAWSVTGNNSPLHF.

The J gene is TRBJ1-1, the V gene TRBV9; 7 bases match TRBD1. The germline CDR1 and CDR2 sequences are SGDLS and YYNGEE. The CDR3 is 14 residues long. V was pared by 7 bases and J by 4 bases, with 10 bases of the junction left unmatched. DNA of the CDR3: TGTGCCAGCGGACAGGATCCTGGGGCCACTGAAGCTTTCTTT. Amino acids: CASGQDPGATEAFF.

The rearrangement joins TRBV7-8 to TRBJ2-1; weak D call: TRBD1 (8 bases). Germline V gene sequence: CDR1 SGHVS, CDR2 FQNEAQ. The CDR3 covers 15 residues. V was shortened by 5 bases and J by 4 bases, with 15 bases between the two germline ends. The CDR3 nucleotides are TGTGCCAGCAGCGCAGCGGGACAGGCTTACAATGAGCAGTTCTTC. Its translation: CASSAAGQAYNEQFF. Using reference TRBV7-8 and TRBJ2-1 for the parts outside the CDR3, the full variable domain is GAGVSQSPRYKVAKRGQDVALRCDPISGHVSLFWYQQALGQGPEFLTYFQNEAQLDKSGLPSDRFFAERPEGSVSTLKIQRTQQEDSAVYLCASSAAGQAYNEQFFGPGTRLTVL.

The chain recombines TRBV7-2 with TRBJ2-3; TRBD1 aligns across 9 bases. Germline V gene data show CDR1 as SGHTA and CDR2 as FQGNSA. Unmatched junction bases numbered 8, after V lost 5 bases and J lost 5 bases. This CDR3 comprises 15 residues. The CDR3 sequence: CASSAQDRGEDTQYF. The CDR3 DNA sequence: TGTGCCAGCAGCGCACAGGACAGGGGTGAAGATACGCAGTATTTT. The variable domain in full, completed from reference TRBV7-2 and TRBJ2-3, reads GAGVSQSPSNKVTEKGKDVELRCDPISGHTALYWYRQSLGQGLEFLIYFQGNSAPDKSGLPSDRFSAERTGGSVSTLTIQRTQQEDSAVYLCASSAQDRGEDTQYFGPGTRLTVL.

In this sample, this clone turned up a few times. The genes are TRBV2 and TRBJ2-3; maybe TRBD2 (6 bases). Looked up from germline, CDR1 is SNHLY and CDR2 is FYNNEI. This CDR3 region has 15 residues. V lost 5 bases and J lost 9, with 21 bases in between. The CDR3: CASSTQPGGERTQYF. Written as DNA, the CDR3 is TGTGCCAGCAGTACCCAGCCCGGAGGGGAGCGGACGCAGTATTTT.

This rearrangement joins TRBV10-2 to TRBJ1-6, with D tentatively TRBD1 (6 bases). The CDR3 is made up of 14 amino acids. Trimming removed 8 bases from V and 7 bases from J, with 15 bases in between. Per germline, CDR1 WSHSY and CDR2 SAAADI. CDR3 sequence reads: CASGRGGENSPLHF. As DNA, the CDR3 is TGCGCCAGCGGAAGAGGGGGGGAGAATTCACCCCTCCACTTT.

This chain connects TRBV5-6 to TRBJ1-2; unclear D gene. The V end lost 2 bases, the J end lost 1 base, and 9 bases lay between the germline ends. The CDR3 spans 14 residues. CDR1 is SGHDT, CDR2 YYEEEE, per germline. In DNA form, the CDR3 reads TGTGCCAGCAGCTTTAGCCAACGTAACTATGGCTACACCTTC. Protein: CASSFSQRNYGYTF. Drawing the rest from reference TRBV5-6 and TRBJ1-2, the complete variable domain is DAGVTQSPTHLIKTRGQQVTLRCSPKSGHDTVSWYQQALGQGPQFIFQYYEEEERQRGNFPDRFSGHQFPNYSSELNVNALLLGDSALYLCASSFSQRNYGYTFGSGTRLTVV.

This chain uses TRBV2 with TRBJ2-7; 10 bases map to TRBD2. Germline V gene sequence: CDR1 SNHLY, CDR2 FYNNEI. The CDR3 contains 17 residues. Trimming at V came to 0 bases and at J to 3 bases, leaving 8 bases not matched to a gene. The DNA of the CDR3 is TGTGCCAGCAGTGAAGCGCGTCTAGCGGGGGCCCACTACGAGCAGTACTTC. Amino acids: CASSEARLAGAHYEQYF.

This sequence joins TRBV7-2 and TRBJ2-1; 7 bases are shared with TRBD1. Unmatched junction bases numbered 4, after V lost 5 bases and J lost 0 bases. The V gene's germline CDR1 is SGHTA and CDR2 FQGNSA. The length of the CDR3 is 15 residues. The CDR3 loop is CASSLGDSSYNEQFF. CDR3 nucleotides: TGTGCCAGCAGCCTAGGGGACAGCTCCTACAATGAGCAGTTCTTC.

In this sample, this clone turned up once. The chain couples TRBV27 to TRBJ2-7; D is possibly TRBD2 (6 bases). CDR1 and CDR2 from the germline V gene are MNHEY and SMNVEV (reference sequence). V gave up 4 bases and J gave up 4 bases, with 11 bases separating them. The CDR3 has 13 amino acids. The DNA for the CDR3 is TGTGCCAGCAGTTCCTTTGGGAGGTACGAGCAGTACTTC. It specifies CASSSFGRYEQYF.